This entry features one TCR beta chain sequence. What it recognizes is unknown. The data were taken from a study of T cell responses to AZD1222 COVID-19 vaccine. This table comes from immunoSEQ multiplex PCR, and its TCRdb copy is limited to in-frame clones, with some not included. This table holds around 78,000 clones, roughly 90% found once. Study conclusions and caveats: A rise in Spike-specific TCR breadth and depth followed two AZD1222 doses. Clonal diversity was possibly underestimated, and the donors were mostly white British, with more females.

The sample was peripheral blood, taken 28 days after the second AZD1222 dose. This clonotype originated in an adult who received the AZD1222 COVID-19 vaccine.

CDR3 protein: CASSLSPGQNYGYTF. The CDR3 DNA is TGTGCCAGCAGTTTATCTCCGGGACAGAACTATGGCTACACCTTC. The V and J genes are TRBV27 and TRBJ1-2; 7 bases agree with TRBD1. The CDR3 covers 15 residues. The V segment lost 0 bases and the J segment 2 bases; nucleotides outside the gene matches: 3. The germline CDR1 and CDR2 sequences are MNHEY and SMNVEV (reference sequence).